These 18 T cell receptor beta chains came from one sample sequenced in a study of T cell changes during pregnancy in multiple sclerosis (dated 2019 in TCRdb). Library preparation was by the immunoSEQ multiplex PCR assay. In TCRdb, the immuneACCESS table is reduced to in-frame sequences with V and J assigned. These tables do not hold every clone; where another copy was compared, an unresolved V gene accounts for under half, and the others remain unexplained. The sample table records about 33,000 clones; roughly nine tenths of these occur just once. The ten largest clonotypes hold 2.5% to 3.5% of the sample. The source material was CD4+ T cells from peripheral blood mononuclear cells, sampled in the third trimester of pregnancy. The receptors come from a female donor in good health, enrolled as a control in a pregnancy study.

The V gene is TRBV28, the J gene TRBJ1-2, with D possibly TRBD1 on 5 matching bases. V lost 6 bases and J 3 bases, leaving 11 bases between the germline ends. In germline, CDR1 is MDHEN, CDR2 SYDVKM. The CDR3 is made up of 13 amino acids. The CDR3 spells CASSPGDYYGYTF. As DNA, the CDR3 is TGTGCCAGCAGCCCGGGGGATTACTATGGCTACACCTTC.

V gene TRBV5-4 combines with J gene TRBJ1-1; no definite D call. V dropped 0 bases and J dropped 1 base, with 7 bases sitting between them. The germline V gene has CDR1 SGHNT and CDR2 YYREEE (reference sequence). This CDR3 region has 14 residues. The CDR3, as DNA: TGTGCCAGCAGCTTGGCCTCTAAGAACACTGAAGCTTTCTTT. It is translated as CASSLASKNTEAFF.

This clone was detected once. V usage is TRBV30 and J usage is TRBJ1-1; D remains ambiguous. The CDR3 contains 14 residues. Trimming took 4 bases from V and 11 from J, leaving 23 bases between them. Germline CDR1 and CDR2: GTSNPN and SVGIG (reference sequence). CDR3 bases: TGTGCCTGGAACACAGCGGCGGTTAGACTGGCTGCTTTCTTT. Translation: CAWNTAAVRLAAFF.

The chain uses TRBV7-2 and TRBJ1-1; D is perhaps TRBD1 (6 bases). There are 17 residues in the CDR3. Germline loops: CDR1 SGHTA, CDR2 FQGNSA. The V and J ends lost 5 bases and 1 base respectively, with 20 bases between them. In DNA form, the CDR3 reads TGTGCCAGCAGCCCACTTACACCGAGGGGGAGGAACACTGAAGCTTTCTTT. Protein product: CASSPLTPRGRNTEAFF.

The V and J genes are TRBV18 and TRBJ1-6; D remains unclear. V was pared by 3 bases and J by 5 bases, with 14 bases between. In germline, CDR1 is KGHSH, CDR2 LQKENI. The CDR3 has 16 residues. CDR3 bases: TGTGCCAGCTCACCGGATCAGGCTAAGAATAATTCACCCCTCCACTTT. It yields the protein CASSPDQAKNNSPLHF.

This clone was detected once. The CDR3 DNA sequence: TGTGCCAGCAGCTTCCAGGGTTTCACCGGGGAGCTGTTTTTT. Residues: CASSFQGFTGELFF. The V call is TRBV5-4, the J call TRBJ2-2, with a tentative D call TRBD1 (5 bases). CDR3 length: 14 amino acids. The V and J ends lost 2 bases and 4 bases respectively, with 9 bases between them. Per the germline V gene, CDR1 is SGHNT and CDR2 is YYREEE (reference sequence).

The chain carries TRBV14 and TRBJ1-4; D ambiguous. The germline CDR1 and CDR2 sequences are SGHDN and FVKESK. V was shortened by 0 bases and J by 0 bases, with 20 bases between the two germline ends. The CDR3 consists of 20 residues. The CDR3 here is CASSQDPLPFTATTNEKLFF. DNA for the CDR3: TGTGCCAGCAGCCAAGATCCCTTGCCGTTCACAGCTACAACTAATGAAAAACTGTTTTTT. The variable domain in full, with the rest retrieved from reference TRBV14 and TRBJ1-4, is EAGVTQFPSHSVIEKGQTVTLRCDPISGHDNLYWYRRVMGKEIKFLLHFVKESKQDESGMPNNRFLAERTGGTYSTLKVQPAELEDSGVYFCASSQDPLPFTATTNEKLFFGSGTQLSVL.

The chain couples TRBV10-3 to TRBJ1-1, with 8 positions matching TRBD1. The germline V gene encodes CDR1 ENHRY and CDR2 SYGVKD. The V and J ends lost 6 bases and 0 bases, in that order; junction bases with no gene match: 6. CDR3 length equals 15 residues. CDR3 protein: CAIRNRQGMNTEAFF. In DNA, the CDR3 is TGTGCCATCAGGAATAGACAGGGGATGAACACTGAAGCTTTCTTT.

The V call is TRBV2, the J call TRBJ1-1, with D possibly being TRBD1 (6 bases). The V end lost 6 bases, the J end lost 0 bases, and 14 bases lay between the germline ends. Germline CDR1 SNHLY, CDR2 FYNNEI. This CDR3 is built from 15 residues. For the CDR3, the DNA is TGTGCCAGCAGGACACAGGGCCCCATGAACACTGAAGCTTTCTTT. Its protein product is CASRTQGPMNTEAFF.

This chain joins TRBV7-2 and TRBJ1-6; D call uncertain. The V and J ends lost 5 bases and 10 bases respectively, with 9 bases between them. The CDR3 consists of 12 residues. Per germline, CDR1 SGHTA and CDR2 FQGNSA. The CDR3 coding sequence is TGTGCCAGCAGCCATTTGGGCTCACCCCTCCACTTT. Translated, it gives CASSHLGSPLHF. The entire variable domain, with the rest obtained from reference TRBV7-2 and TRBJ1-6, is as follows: GAGVSQSPSNKVTEKGKDVELRCDPISGHTALYWYRQSLGQGLEFLIYFQGNSAPDKSGLPSDRFSAERTGGSVSTLTIQRTQQEDSAVYLCASSHLGSPLHFGNGTRLTVT.

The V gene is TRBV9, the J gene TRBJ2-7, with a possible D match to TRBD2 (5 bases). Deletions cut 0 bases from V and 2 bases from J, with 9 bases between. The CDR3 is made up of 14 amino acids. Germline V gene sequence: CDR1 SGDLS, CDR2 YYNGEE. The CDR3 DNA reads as TGTGCCAGCAGCGTAGGTGGGAGTCCCTACGAGCAGTACTTC. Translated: CASSVGGSPYEQYF.

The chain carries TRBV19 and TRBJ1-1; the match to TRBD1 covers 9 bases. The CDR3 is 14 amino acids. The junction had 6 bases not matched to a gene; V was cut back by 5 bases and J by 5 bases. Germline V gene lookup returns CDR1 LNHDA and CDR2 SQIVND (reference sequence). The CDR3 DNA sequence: TGTGCCAGTAGTCTACAGGGGGCCGGGACTGAAGCTTTCTTT. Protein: CASSLQGAGTEAFF.

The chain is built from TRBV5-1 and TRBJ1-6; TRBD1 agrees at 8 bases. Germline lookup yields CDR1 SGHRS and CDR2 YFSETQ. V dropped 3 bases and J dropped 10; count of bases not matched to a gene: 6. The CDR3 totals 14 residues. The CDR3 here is CASSWGPGGSPLHF. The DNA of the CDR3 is TGCGCCAGCAGCTGGGGGCCAGGGGGCTCACCCCTCCACTTT.

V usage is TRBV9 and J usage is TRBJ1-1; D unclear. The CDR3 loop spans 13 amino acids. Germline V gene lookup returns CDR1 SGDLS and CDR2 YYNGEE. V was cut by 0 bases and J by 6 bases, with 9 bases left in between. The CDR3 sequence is CASSVAGGAEAFF. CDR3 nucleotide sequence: TGTGCCAGCAGCGTAGCGGGAGGAGCTGAAGCTTTCTTT.

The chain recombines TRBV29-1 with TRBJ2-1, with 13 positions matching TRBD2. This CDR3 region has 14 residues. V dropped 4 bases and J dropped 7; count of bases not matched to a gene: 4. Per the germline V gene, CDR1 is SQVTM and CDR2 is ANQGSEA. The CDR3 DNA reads TGCAGCGTTGCTACTAGCGGGAGGGGAAATGAGCAGTTCTTC. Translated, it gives CSVATSGRGNEQFF.

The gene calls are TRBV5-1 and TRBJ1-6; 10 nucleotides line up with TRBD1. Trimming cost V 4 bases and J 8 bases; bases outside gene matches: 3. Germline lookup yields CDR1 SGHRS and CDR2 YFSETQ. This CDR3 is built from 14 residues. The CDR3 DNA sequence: TGCGCCAGCAGCACGGGACAGGGGTATTCACCCCTCCACTTT. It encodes CASSTGQGYSPLHF.

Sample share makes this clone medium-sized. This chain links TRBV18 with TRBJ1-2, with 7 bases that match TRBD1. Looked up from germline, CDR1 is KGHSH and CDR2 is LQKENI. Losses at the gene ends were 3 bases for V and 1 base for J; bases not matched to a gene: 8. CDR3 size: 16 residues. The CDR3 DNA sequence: TGTGCCAGCTCACCTGGACAGGCCCAAAGTAACTATGGCTACACCTTC. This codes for CASSPGQAQSNYGYTF.

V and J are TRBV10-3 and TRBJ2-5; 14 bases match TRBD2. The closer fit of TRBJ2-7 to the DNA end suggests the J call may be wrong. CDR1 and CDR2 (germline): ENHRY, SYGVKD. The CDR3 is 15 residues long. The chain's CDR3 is CAIRKGTSGSHEQYF. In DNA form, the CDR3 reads TGTGCCATCAGGAAAGGGACTAGCGGGAGTCACGAGCAGTACTTC.